The entry that follows covers one T cell receptor beta chain sequence. Its target is unknown. Each CDR3 protein is one row after TCRdb ran MiXCR on the RT-PCR reads. The sample includes 550,000 to 800,000 distinct CDR3 sequences, more than 15% of them seen just once. The data were obtained in a study of response to subunit inactivated influenza vaccine. Study findings and constraints: The authors put forward the suggestion that each seasonal influenza vaccination may bring in only a limited number of new T cells.

The sequence was obtained from a man aged 50-59 years who received an inactivated influenza vaccine. The sequencing here drew on PBMCs from blood, taken approximately 12 days after vaccination.

CDR3 sequence (DNA): TGTGCCAGCAGCTTGCTGCGGGGGGGCCAGAGCACAGATACGCAGTATTTT. Protein: CASSLLRGGQSTDTQYF. The V call is TRBV5-4, the J call TRBJ2-3; 9 nucleotides line up with TRBD2. The CDR3 has 17 residues. Germline lookup yields CDR1 SGHNT and CDR2 YYREEE (reference sequence). Unmatched junction bases numbered 6, after V lost 1 base and J lost 0 bases.